This entry is about one TCR beta chain. The data derive from a study of blood T cell repertoires in COVID-19. Generated by immunoSEQ multiplex PCR, the TCRdb table keeps only in-frame clones and is missing some. The sample has 45,000 to 55,000 clones; around nine tenths are singletons. This receptor was identified in a human donor in a cohort sampled during active COVID-19. Sequencing was done on a sample of peripheral blood.

CDR3: CSASYAHGGAYNSPLHF. Here the CDR3 DNA reads TGCAGTGCTAGTTACGCACATGGCGGGGCCTATAATTCACCCCTCCACTTT. The chain carries TRBV20-1 and TRBJ1-6, with unresolved D. The CDR3 consists of 17 residues. Looked up from germline, CDR1 is DFQATT and CDR2 is SNEGSKA (reference sequence). The germline V and J ends were trimmed by 3 bases and 2 bases, with 17 bases remaining between them.